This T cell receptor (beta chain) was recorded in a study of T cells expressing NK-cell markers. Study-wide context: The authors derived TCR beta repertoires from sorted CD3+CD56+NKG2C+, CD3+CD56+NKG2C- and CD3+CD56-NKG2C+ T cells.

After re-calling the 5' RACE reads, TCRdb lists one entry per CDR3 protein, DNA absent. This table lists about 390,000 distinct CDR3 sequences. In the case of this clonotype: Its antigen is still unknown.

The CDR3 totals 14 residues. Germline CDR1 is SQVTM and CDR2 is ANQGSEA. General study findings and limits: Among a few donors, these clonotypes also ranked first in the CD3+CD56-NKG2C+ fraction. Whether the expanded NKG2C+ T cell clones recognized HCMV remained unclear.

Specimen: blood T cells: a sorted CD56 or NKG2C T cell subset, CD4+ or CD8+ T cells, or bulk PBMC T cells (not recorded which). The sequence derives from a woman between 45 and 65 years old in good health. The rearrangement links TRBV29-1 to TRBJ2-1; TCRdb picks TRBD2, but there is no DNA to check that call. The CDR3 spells CSGWGASGRNEQFF.